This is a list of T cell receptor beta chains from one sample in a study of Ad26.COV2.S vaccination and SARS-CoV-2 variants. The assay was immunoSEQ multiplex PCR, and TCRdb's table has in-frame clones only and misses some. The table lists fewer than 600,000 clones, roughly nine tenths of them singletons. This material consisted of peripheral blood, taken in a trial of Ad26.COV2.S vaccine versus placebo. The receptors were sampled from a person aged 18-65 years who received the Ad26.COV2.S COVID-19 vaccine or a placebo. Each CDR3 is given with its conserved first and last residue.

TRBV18,CASSPRRQGDAANTGELFF
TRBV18,CASSPRGQGVYEQYF
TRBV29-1,CSVDEGGSTGELFF
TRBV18,CASSPGVTQPQHF
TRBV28,CASRDNGNTIYF
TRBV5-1,CASSRARSLQETQYF
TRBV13,CASSSQGSYNSPLHF
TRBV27,CASSRGLTYNQPQHF
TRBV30,CAWSSGGVDEQFF
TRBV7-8,CASSHPPGGSAAYEQYF
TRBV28,CASKERYTEAFF
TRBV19,CASSTHPGQGVGGYTF
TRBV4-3,CASSHQSGGGRGYTF
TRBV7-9,CASSLELRLAPLHF
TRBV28,CASYSVDGPGSNTIYF
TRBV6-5,CASSYSTTGKENGYTF
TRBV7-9,CASSLLAGAWSYNEQFF
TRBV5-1,CASSLSSGNTIYF
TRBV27,CASRDSLAGDYNEQFF
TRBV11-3,CASSLGQTGGRGNEQFF
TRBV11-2,CASSNRGQFNQPQHF
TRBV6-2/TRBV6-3,CASSGSGPLTEQYF
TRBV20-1,CSASTGGSGYNSPLHF
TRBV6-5,CASSYWTGMGQETQYF
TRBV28,CASSLRQGRGNQPQHF
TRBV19,CASSITGTGFVENGYTF
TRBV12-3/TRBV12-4,CASSLEDRGQYF
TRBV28,CASRDPGSYTGELFF
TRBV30,CAWGVGTGELFF
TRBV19,CASSNRDSKAVTEAFF
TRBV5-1,CASSLAQGLTGELFF
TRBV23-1,CASSQKLAGTGELFF
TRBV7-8,CASSLGGANGYTF
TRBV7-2,CASSLRTGGNGNSPLHF
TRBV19,CASSMGGRPSSNEQFF
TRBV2,CASSDNELAGVPDTQYF
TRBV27,CASSPAAIAGNQPQHF
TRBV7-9,CASSRKQGEAFF
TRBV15,CATSSSYGSDEQYF
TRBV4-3,CASSRQGVDTQYF
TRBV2,CASSVQTPQYF
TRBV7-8,CASSRTGTLNTEAFF
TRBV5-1,CASSLGQGNSPLHF
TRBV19,CASSPRTGGGGNTIYF
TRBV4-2,CASSQGTSGGVQFF
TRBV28,CASSGGSTQETQYF
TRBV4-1,CASSQESITTGGTTQYF
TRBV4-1,CASSQEPGQGIGFYEQYF
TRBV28,CASNLLGLEQETQYF
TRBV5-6,CASSLWQGGTEAFF
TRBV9,CASSGWTGEGYTF